Detailed here is one TCR beta chain. The antigen is not known. This sample is drawn from a study of identifying expanded T cells in peripheral blood. Whole-study results and caveats: Over about two and four weeks, about 15 and 19 clones changed, versus 1.2 between replicates.

After removal of 4 bases from V and 2 bases from J, the junction contained 6 bases not matched to a gene. There are 16 residues in the CDR3. CDR1 and CDR2 (germline): ENHRY, SYGVKD. Healthy donors had no documented immune events, such as infections, while sampled. Only in-frame clones appear in the TCRdb table, and some are missing; sequencing was by immunoSEQ multiplex PCR. The data hold roughly 120,000 clones, with 88% observed a single time. The receptor's source is a person aged 18 to 75 in good health. Source material: blood. V and J are TRBV10-3 and TRBJ2-1; 9 positions match TRBD2. CDR3 DNA sequence: TGTGCCATCAGTGGGGGGGTAGCGGGAGCCTACAATGAGCAGTTCTTC. Its protein is CAISGGVAGAYNEQFF.